One sample yielded the 19 T cell receptor beta chains listed below, sequenced in a study of shared clonotypes between healthy human individuals. Sequencing used immunoSEQ multiplex PCR; TCRdb keeps in-frame clones, though not all of them. The sample contains hundreds of thousands of clones, 96% of which appear only once. The sequenced material came from memory CD8+ T cells sorted from blood. Subset in this sample: CD45RO+ cells pooled with CCR7-negative TemRA cells. These receptors originate from a young man in good health.

A single count supports this clone. V is TRBV19 and J is TRBJ1-2; 10 bases align to TRBD1. The CDR3 totals 15 residues. Germline V gene sequence: CDR1 LNHDA, CDR2 SQIVND (reference sequence). Trimming cost V 5 bases and J 4 bases; bases outside gene matches: 7. CDR3 sequence (DNA): TGTGCCAGTAGTTGGGGGACAGGGGCGACCTATGGCTACACCTTC. Protein sequence: CASSWGTGATYGYTF. The whole variable domain, filled in from reference TRBV19 and TRBJ1-2, reads DGGITQSPKYLFRKEGQNVTLSCEQNLNHDAMYWYRQDPGQGLRLIYYSQIVNDFQKGDIAEGYSVSREKKESFPLTVTSAQKNPTAFYLCASSWGTGATYGYTFGSGTRLTVV.

The chain has TRBV19 and TRBJ1-5; unclear D gene. In germline, CDR1 is LNHDA, CDR2 SQIVND (reference sequence). Trimming stripped 7 bases from V and 7 bases from J, with 14 bases between. This CDR3 is 13 amino acids long. The CDR3 protein is CASKAANGQPQHF. The CDR3 region has the DNA TGTGCCAGTAAGGCGGCCAATGGCCAGCCCCAGCATTTT.

V gene TRBV6-1 combines with J gene TRBJ1-5; D ambiguous. Trimming removed 3 bases from V and 0 bases from J, with 18 bases in between. Per the germline V gene, CDR1 is MNHNS and CDR2 is SASEGT. The CDR3 spans 18 residues. The CDR3 DNA is TGTGCCAGCAGTGAGTCCCCACTACAGCGAGATAGCAATCAGCCCCAGCATTTT. It specifies CASSESPLQRDSNQPQHF.

The chain is built from TRBV5-4 and TRBJ2-7; D is unclear. Trimming pared 1 base from V and 2 bases from J, leaving 7 bases between. Per germline, CDR1 SGHNT and CDR2 YYREEE (reference sequence). The CDR3 totals 13 residues. The CDR3, as DNA: TGTGCCAGCAGCTTGAACGAACCCTACGAGCAGTACTTC. This sequence encodes CASSLNEPYEQYF.

V is TRBV10-1 and J is TRBJ2-2; D is perhaps TRBD2 (6 bases). The CDR3 sequence is 13 residues long. CDR1 is WNHNN, CDR2 SYGVQD, per germline (reference sequence). The V and J ends lost 9 bases and 4 bases respectively, with 12 bases between them. The CDR3 DNA sequence: TGCGCCAGTGGGACCGGGGGCACCGGGGAGCTGTTTTTT. Translated: CASGTGGTGELFF.

The gene calls are TRBV7-6 and TRBJ1-3, with TRBD1 matching over 8 bases. The CDR3 spans 16 residues. V lost 5 bases to trimming and J lost 0 bases; unmatched junction nucleotides: 6. Germline-derived CDR1 and CDR2 are SGHVS and FNYEAQ. The CDR3 DNA is TGTGCCAGCAGCCTCTTACAGGGGGTCTCTGGAAACACCATATATTTT. This sequence encodes CASSLLQGVSGNTIYF.

The J gene is TRBJ2-1, the V gene TRBV7-9; 11 nucleotides line up with TRBD2. V shed 4 bases, J shed 2 bases, and the junction held 1 base outside the gene matches. CDR3 size: 15 residues. Germline assignment: CDR1 SEHNR and CDR2 FQNEAQ (reference sequence). CDR3 coding DNA: TGTGCCAGCAGCTCTAGCGGGAGGCCCTACAATGAGCAGTTCTTC. It specifies CASSSSGRPYNEQFF.

The CDR3 sequence: CASSVTEAFF. In nucleotides, the CDR3 is TGTGCCAGCAGTGTCACTGAAGCTTTCTTT. The chain uses TRBV25-1 and TRBJ1-1, with D unclear. The CDR3 is 10 residues long. V shed 4 bases and J shed 4 bases, with 1 base lying between them. Per the germline V gene, CDR1 is MGHDK and CDR2 is SYGVNS.

This sequence joins TRBV6-1 and TRBJ2-7; a possible D gene is TRBD2 (5 bases). This CDR3 has 15 residues. V was pared by 1 base and J by 2 bases, with 12 bases between. Germline lookup yields CDR1 MNHNS and CDR2 SASEGT. The chain's CDR3 is CASSEVPGEPYEQYF. The CDR3, as DNA: TGTGCCAGCAGTGAAGTTCCCGGGGAGCCCTACGAGCAGTACTTC.

This sequence joins TRBV7-9 and TRBJ1-1, with D tentatively TRBD1 (5 bases). Trimming shortened V by 3 bases and J by 0 bases, and 14 bases separated the two germline ends. Germline V gene sequence: CDR1 SEHNR, CDR2 FQNEAQ (reference sequence). This CDR3 is 16 amino acids long. The DNA for the CDR3 is TGTGCCAGCAGCTTCTGGGCAGGGTTCATGAACACTGAAGCTTTCTTT. This codes for CASSFWAGFMNTEAFF. Filled out from reference TRBV7-9 and TRBJ1-1, the complete variable domain reads DTGVSQNPRHKITKRGQNVTFRCDPISEHNRLYWYRQTLGQGPEFLTYFQNEAQLEKSRLLSDRFSAERPKGSFSTLEIQRTEQGDSAMYLCASSFWAGFMNTEAFFGQGTRLTVV.

The rearrangement uses TRBV9 and TRBJ2-7; no definite D call. V was pared by 0 bases and J by 2 bases, with 12 bases between. CDR3 length equals 15 residues. CDR1 and CDR2 (germline): SGDLS, YYNGEE. The CDR3 sequence: CASSVAAGHTYEQYF. For the CDR3, the DNA is TGTGCCAGCAGCGTAGCGGCAGGTCATACCTACGAGCAGTACTTC. Supplemented by reference TRBV9 and TRBJ2-7, the full variable domain reads DSGVTQTPKHLITATGQRVTLRCSPRSGDLSVYWYQQSLDQGLQFLIQYYNGEERAKGNILERFSAQQFPDLHSELNLSSLELGDSALYFCASSVAAGHTYEQYFGPGTRLTVT.

This chain links TRBV7-9 with TRBJ2-3, with 14 bases identical to TRBD2. Germline V gene sequence: CDR1 SEHNR, CDR2 FQNEAQ (reference sequence). The length of the CDR3 is 14 residues. The V and J ends lost 8 bases and 6 bases, in that order; junction bases with no gene match: 4. The CDR3 sequence is CASGTSGSRDTQYF. CDR3 in DNA: TGTGCCAGCGGGACTAGCGGGAGTAGGGATACGCAGTATTTT.

This rearrangement joins TRBV10-3 to TRBJ2-3; 12 bases are a match to TRBD2. Per germline, CDR1 ENHRY and CDR2 SYGVKD. Trimming took 4 bases from V and 0 from J; bases not matched to a gene: 2. This CDR3 has 16 residues. The CDR3 loop is CAISALAGGSTDTQYF. CDR3 DNA: TGTGCCATCAGTGCACTAGCGGGAGGTAGCACAGATACGCAGTATTTT.

The chain is built from TRBV4-1 and TRBJ1-2; TRBD1 aligns across 9 bases. With 5 bases clipped from V and 8 bases from J, the junction kept 18 bases outside the gene matches. The CDR3 totals 17 residues. Germline V gene sequence: CDR1 MGHRA, CDR2 YSYEKL. CDR3 DNA: TGCGCCAGCAGCTCGCACAGGGGGCGAAGGGAGTCGTCGGGCTACACCTTC. This encodes CASSSHRGRRESSGYTF.

The V and J genes are TRBV6-1 and TRBJ2-5; D ambiguous. V lost 8 bases to trimming and J lost 5 bases, with 15 bases between them. The CDR3 covers 13 residues. Germline-derived CDR1 and CDR2 are MNHNS and SASEGT. The CDR3 DNA follows: TGTGCCAGCGGCAGCCCCAGAGGTGAGACCCAGTACTTC. Translating gives CASGSPRGETQYF.

V is TRBV5-8 and J is TRBJ2-5; 12 nucleotides agree with TRBD2. The CDR3 runs 17 residues. CDR1 SGHTS and CDR2 YDEGEE come from the germline V gene. Unmatched junction bases numbered 8, after V lost 0 bases and J lost 5 bases. Written as DNA, the CDR3 is TGTGCCAGCAGCTTGGGTCTAGCGGGAGGGCCGGGGGAGACCCAGTACTTC. Encoded protein: CASSLGLAGGPGETQYF.

The genes are TRBV5-1 and TRBJ2-7, with 13 bases aligning to TRBD2. The CDR3 has 15 residues. V dropped 3 bases and J dropped 2; count of bases not matched to a gene: 2. CDR1 and CDR2 from the germline V gene are SGHRS and YFSETQ. The CDR3 loop is CASSWGLAGPYEQYF. The CDR3 DNA reads TGCGCCAGCAGCTGGGGACTAGCGGGACCCTACGAGCAGTACTTC.

The rearrangement joins TRBV4-1 to TRBJ1-3, with no clear D. CDR3 size: 15 residues. V dropped 4 bases and J dropped 0 bases, with 10 bases sitting between them. Germline assignment: CDR1 MGHRA and CDR2 YSYEKL. The CDR3 nucleotides read TGCGCCAGCAGCCTTACAGAGCTCTCTGGAAACACCATATATTTT. It specifies CASSLTELSGNTIYF.

The chain joins TRBV10-3 to TRBJ2-7; TRBD1 is a possible D gene (6 bases). This CDR3 contains 12 residues. V was pared by 6 bases and J by 12 bases, with 18 bases between. CDR1 and CDR2 (germline): ENHRY, SYGVKD. CDR3 amino acids: CAISEGVGISYF. The DNA for the CDR3 is TGTGCCATCAGCGAGGGGGTAGGCATTTCGTACTTC.